This T cell receptor (beta chain) comes out of a study of cytomegalovirus exposure and HLA in healthy donors (dated by TCRdb to 2015 to 2018). Looking at the study overall: An earlier analysis of approximately 550 of the donors reported approximately 270 Gb of sequence data and some 120 million unique TCR beta sequences from around 200 million T cells. Roughly 300 gigabases of sequencing data and around 87 million unique TCR sequences were included in an early release covering roughly 600 HLA-typed donors. Among the roughly 410 genotyped donors, approximately 77% belonged to the genetic ancestry cluster associated with self-reported Caucasian donors. The study was designed to test whether signatures of past pathogen exposure could be identified by cataloging public T cell receptors. The study profiled the T cell repertoires of hundreds of subjects by immunosequencing and related them to cytomegalovirus serostatus. In addition to the first cohort of roughly 670 subjects, a separate validation cohort of 130 or so different subjects was used. High-throughput TCR immunosequencing, statistical association of individual TCRs with disease status, and machine learning were combined to predict cytomegalovirus infection status. In a later analysis, previously published TCR beta repertoires from about 640 donors were re-analyzed and high-resolution HLA genotyping was added so that TCR occurrence patterns could be studied. In the later analysis, no new phenotypic data were used to find candidate immune exposures; instead, reliance was placed on TCR beta sequences and their occurrence across donors. To decide whether each TCR beta V gene segment behaved as functional or pseudogenic, an earlier analysis of approximately 600 of the donors relied on high-throughput TCR beta sequencing. Donor age, sex, ethnicity and CMV serostatus were collected together with the repertoire data. Genome-wide SNP genotypes for about 60% of the roughly 670 donors were used in a later genetic analysis, which treated that subset as a discovery cohort. Every repertoire in the discovery cohort had been generated on one and the same sequencing platform. HLA typing covered class I and class II loci at four-digit resolution. The number of donors typed differed by locus, with 629-630 for A, B, C, DRB1 and DQB1, 522 for DQA1, 600 to 610 for DPA1, and about 450 for DPB1. Four or five DR-DQ haplotypes were handled as single units for association and clustering because linkage in the cohort was strong. Across approximately 400 genotyped donors of the cohort, an average of about 200,000 unique TCR beta nucleotide sequences per donor were sequenced, and approximately 17% of those sequences were non-productive. Overall results and qualifications from the work: For the cohort, immune exposure information was limited to CMV serostatus. When HLA alleles, especially DR and DQ, strongly co-occurred, TCR associations were difficult to assign to individual alleles. Most TCR sequences were seen in very few donors, while some public TCRs were found in many individuals. According to a later analysis, parvovirus B19, influenza, CMV and Epstein-Barr virus appeared linked to several top co-occurrence clusters. Compared with equally common non-associated chains, HLA-associated TCR beta chains in a later analysis were more clonally expanded and had lower generation probabilities. An association between a missense DCLRE1C variant and V-gene and J-gene trimming of TCR beta chains was found in a later genetic analysis and replicated in an independent cohort. A further reported finding was that TCR beta sequences accurately predicted the HLA-A and HLA-B alleles for most subjects in the first cohort. In a later analysis, the rate of TCR association differed among HLA loci, with DRB1 alleles having the most associated TCRs and HLA-C alleles having the fewest. Broadly in line with IMGT annotations, most TCR beta V segments showed up in productive rearrangements about 90% or about 30% of the time in an earlier analysis of approximately 600 of the donors. Correlated functional status among segregating V segments might reflect linkage disequilibrium, but an unknown experimental factor could not be ruled out. The authors suggested that the approach could potentially be generalized to other disease states and immunological phenotypes. The sequencing pipeline was judged likely to have produced a cluster of highly shared sequence variants as a technical artifact. In the study, approximately 160 TCR beta chains were listed as associated with cytomegalovirus. The earlier analysis of about 600 of the donors excluded 15 to 20 rarely observed V segments, including chromosome 9 orphons, because counts were too low. The cohort was sequenced for TCR beta chains only, and without alpha or paired-chain data the features that could be detected were limited. Some IMGT-functional V segments, including TRBV6-2 and TRBV6-3, could not be distinguished by the 87-base-pair reads and were therefore excluded. Cytomegalovirus status was reported to be diagnosed by the classifier with high specificity and sensitivity in both the original and validation cohorts. According to a later analysis, most CMV-associated TCR beta chains appeared to be HLA-restricted, and the HLA associations seemed to be driven largely by CMV exposure. A later analysis associated 16,951 TCR beta sequences with specific HLA alleles at a false discovery rate of 0.05. In a later genetic analysis, fewer N-insertions in productive TCRs were reported among donors in an Asian-associated ancestry cluster than the roughly 700-donor mean. Because some donors lacked HLA typing at each locus, the association tests relied only on the typed subset. In vitro tests confirmed that a few of the cytomegalovirus-associated TCR beta chains recognize cytomegalovirus antigens. The presence/absence analyses assumed that sequencing depth was roughly uniform across donors, and that assumption may not be true.

The cohort was made up of hundreds of healthy bone marrow donors. Cohort members were all nominally healthy when sampled, although unrecorded immune exposures were likely present. The donor was CMV seropositive and was included in the group of 270 or so seropositive cohort members. Every donor gave a peripheral blood sample, and the peripheral blood mononuclear cells from that sample were used for TCR beta sequencing. Genomic DNA was extracted from the blood cell samples with the Qiagen DNeasy Blood Extraction Kit. Libraries were constructed by the immunoSEQ multiplex PCR assay. A mixture of 60 forward primers for TCR Vbeta segments and 13 reverse primers for TCR Jbeta segments was used in the multiplex PCR. The CDR3 region of rearranged TCR beta genes was amplified from genomic DNA by a multiplex PCR assay. On the Illumina HiSeq System, the amplified TCR beta libraries were sequenced as 87-base-pair reads. From the authors' description of their analysis: A later analysis counted some 80 million unique TCR beta chains across the 550 to 800 repertoires, and roughly 11 million of these chains were shared by at least two donors. A nearest-neighbor algorithm error-corrected the raw reads and collapsed the reads into unique sequences, merging closely related sequences to remove PCR and sequencing errors. V, D and J gene segments were assigned by aligning CDR3 sequences to IMGT reference sequences. For a sequence to be retained, at least a six-nucleotide match to both a V gene segment and a J gene segment was required. A rearrangement was called productive if the CDR3 had no stop codons and remained in frame with V and J, and every other rearrangement was called non-productive. Following IMGT convention, CDR3 was defined as the stretch from the second conserved V-encoded cysteine to the conserved J-encoded phenylalanine. The earlier analysis of about 640 of the donors excluded any sequence lacking an unambiguous match to a single V gene segment. An earlier analysis of some 500 of the donors classified V segments as functional when productive rearrangements were above 56.7% and as segregating when the standard deviation between donors was above 5%. A statistical classification framework was developed to diagnose cytomegalovirus status using the catalog of TCR beta chain sequences. A later analysis assigned V and J genes by comparing TCR nucleotide sequences with IMGT/GENE-DB human TR gene sequences. The TCRdist pipeline was used in a later analysis to assign CDR3 sequences and most-parsimonious VDJ recombination scenarios. A later analysis defined each TCR beta chain by its CDR3 amino acid sequence plus V-gene family, and excluded reads lacking a unique V-gene family. To address suspected cross-contamination and a sequencing artifact, a later analysis removed a few hundred highly shared, low-generation-probability nucleotide sequences. A later analysis calculated a clonal expansion index for each public chain from normalized within-repertoire ranks of inferred template counts. A later analysis computed generation probabilities with a VDJ recombination model fitted to out-of-frame rearrangements, and checked the results against IGoR. In a later analysis, hypergeometric tests were used to score TCR-TCR, TCR-HLA and TCR-CMV co-occurrence, with a repertoire-size bias correction applied to TCR pairs. To estimate false discovery rates, a later analysis permuted the HLA or CMV assignments 20 times. In a later analysis, co-occurring TCRs were grouped using DBSCAN, with TCRdist sequence similarity added in when clustering inside HLA-allele-positive subsets. For co-occurrence clustering, repertoires with fewer than 30,000 or more than 120,000 public chains were excluded, along with 5 or 6 repertoires with anomalous nucleotide sharing. Not all clones reach the TCRdb copy of this immuneACCESS table, which keeps in-frame sequences only. Checked studies attribute under half of the gap to unresolved V genes and leave the rest unexplained. The V and J calls and clone size were taken over from that table, and D and trimming were inferred from the DNA. The sample contains some 140,000 clones, more than 70% of them found a single time. The ten most abundant clones make up under 1.5% of the sample.

Turning to this clone: The target of this receptor is not known. No base quality values were provided; no much bigger clone lies one nucleotide off.

Trimming removed 2 bases from V and 0 bases from J, leaving 5 bases between the germline ends. CDR1 SGHAT and CDR2 FQNNGV were looked up in the germline V gene. The CDR3 starts with the cysteine, ends with the phenylalanine, and has 15 residues. The CDR3 DNA has 45 bases and is translated from base 1. Sequenced input: PBMCs. The V and J genes are TRBV11-2 and TRBJ2-6; too little of a D gene remains to name it. The clonotype comes from a male donor in good health and CMV-seropositive. In nucleotides, the sequence is TGTGCCAGCAGCTTAATCAACTCTGGGGCCAACGTCCTGACTTTC. Translated, this is CASSLINSGANVLTF.